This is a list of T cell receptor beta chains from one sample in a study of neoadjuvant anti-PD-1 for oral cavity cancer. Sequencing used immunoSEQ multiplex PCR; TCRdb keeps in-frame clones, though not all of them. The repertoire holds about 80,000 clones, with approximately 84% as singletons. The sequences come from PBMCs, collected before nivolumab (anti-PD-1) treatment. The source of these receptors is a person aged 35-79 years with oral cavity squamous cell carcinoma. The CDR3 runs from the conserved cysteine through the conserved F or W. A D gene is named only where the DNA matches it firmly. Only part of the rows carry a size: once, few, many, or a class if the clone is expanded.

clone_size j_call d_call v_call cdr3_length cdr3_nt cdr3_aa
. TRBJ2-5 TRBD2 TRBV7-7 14 TGTGCTAGCAGCAGCGGACTAGCGGGAGAGACCCAGTACTTC CASSSGLAGETQYF
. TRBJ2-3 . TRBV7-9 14 TGTGCCAGCAGCTTCGGCGGGAACACAGATACGCAGTATTTT CASSFGGNTDTQYF
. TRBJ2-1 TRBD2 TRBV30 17 TGTGCCTTCTCGAGCGTTATGACTAGCGGAAACCCCAATGAGCAGTTCTTC CAFSSVMTSGNPNEQFF
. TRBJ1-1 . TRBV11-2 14 TGTGCCAGCAGCGCCATTCGGGGCGCTTCTGAAGCTTTCTTT CASSAIRGASEAFF
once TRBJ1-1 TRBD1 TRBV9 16 TGTGCCAGCAGCCCCCGGGACAGGGGAAGGAACACTGAAGCTTTCTTT CASSPRDRGRNTEAFF
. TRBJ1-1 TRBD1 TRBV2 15 TGTGCCAGCAGTGAAGCGACAGGGTGGAACACTGAAGCTTTCTTT CASSEATGWNTEAFF
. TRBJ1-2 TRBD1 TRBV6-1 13 TGTGCCAGCAGTGAAGAGGACAGGGCCCAAGGCACCTTC CASSEEDRAQGTF
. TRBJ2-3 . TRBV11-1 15 TGTGCCAGCAGCTTAGGGCTAGCGTACACAGATACGCAGTATTTT CASSLGLAYTDTQYF
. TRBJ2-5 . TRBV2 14 TGTGCCAGCAGTGGGGGGGCCGGATTGGAGACCCAGTACTTC CASSGGAGLETQYF
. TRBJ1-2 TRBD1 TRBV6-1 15 TGTGCCAGCCTACTACAGGGGGCTGGCCTCTATGGCTACACCTTC CASLLQGAGLYGYTF
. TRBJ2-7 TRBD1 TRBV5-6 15 TGTGCCAGCAGCCCAGAGTTGGGACAGGGATACGAGCAGTACTTC CASSPELGQGYEQYF
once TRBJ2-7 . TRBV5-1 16 TGCGCCAGCAGCTTGGGATCTGGCGGCCCCTCTCCCGAGCAGTACTTC CASSLGSGGPSPEQYF
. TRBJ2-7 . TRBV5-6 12 TGTGCCAGCAGCAAGAGCTCCTACGAGCAGTACTTC CASSKSSYEQYF
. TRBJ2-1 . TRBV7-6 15 TGTGCCAGCAGCGCAACCGGTTCGGCGGCTGATGAGCAGTTCTTC CASSATGSAADEQFF
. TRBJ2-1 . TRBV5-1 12 TGCGCCAGCAGCACCACCGGGACAGAGCAGTTCTTC CASSTTGTEQFF
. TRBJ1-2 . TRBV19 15 TGTGCCAGTACATCGTCAGGCAAGGCTAACTATGGCTACACCTTC CASTSSGKANYGYTF
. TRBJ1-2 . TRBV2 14 TGTGCCAGCAGTCTTCCGGGACATAAGGCCGGCTACACCTTC CASSLPGHKAGYTF
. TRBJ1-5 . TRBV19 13 TGTGCCAGTAGCACCATTCTAGAACAGCCCCAGCATTTT CASSTILEQPQHF
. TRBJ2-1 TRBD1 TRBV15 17 TGTGCCACCAGCAGGGGGGCCGGGACAGGGTACAACAATGAGCAGTTCTTC CATSRGAGTGYNNEQFF
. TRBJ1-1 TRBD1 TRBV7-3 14 TGTGCCAGCAGCTTGACAGGGGGAGGAACTGAAGCTTTCTTT CASSLTGGGTEAFF
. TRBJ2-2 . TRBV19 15 TGTGCCAGTAGTATAGACGACAGAAACACCGGGGAGCTGTTTTTT CASSIDDRNTGELFF
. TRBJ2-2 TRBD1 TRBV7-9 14 TGTGCCAGCAGCCCATGGACAGGCCAATCGGAGCTGTTTTTT CASSPWTGQSELFF
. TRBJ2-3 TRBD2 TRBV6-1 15 TGTGCCAGCAGGGCAAATAGCGGGATGGGGGCAACGCAGTATTTT CASRANSGMGATQYF
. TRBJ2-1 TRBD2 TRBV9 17 TGTGCCAGCAGCTTTACCGGGACTAGCGGGAACTACAATGAGCAGTTCTTC CASSFTGTSGNYNEQFF
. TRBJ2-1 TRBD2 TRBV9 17 TGTGCCAGCAGCGTAGAGGATAGACTAGCGGGAGTAAATGAGCAGTTCTTC CASSVEDRLAGVNEQFF
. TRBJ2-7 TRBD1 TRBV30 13 TGTGCCTGGAGAAAGACAGGGACCCACGAGCAGTACTTC CAWRKTGTHEQYF
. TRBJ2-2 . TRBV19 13 TGTGCCAGTAGAATTTCAGGCCCCGGGGAGCTGTTTTTT CASRISGPGELFF
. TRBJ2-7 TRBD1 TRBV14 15 TGTGCCAGCAGCCGCCGACAGGGGACCTCCTACGAGCAGTACTTC CASSRRQGTSYEQYF
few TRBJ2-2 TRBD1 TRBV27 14 TGTGCCAGCAGTCTACTACAGGGGACCGGGGAGCTGTTTTTT CASSLLQGTGELFF
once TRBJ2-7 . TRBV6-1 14 TGTGCCAGCAGTCGGGACCAATGGCTGGGCGAGCAGTACTTC CASSRDQWLGEQYF
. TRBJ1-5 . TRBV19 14 TGTGCCAGTAGTATAGTGGGGGGCGGGGAGCCCCAGCATTTT CASSIVGGGEPQHF
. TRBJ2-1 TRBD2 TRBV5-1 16 TGCGCCAGCAGCTCCGGGGTGGGCGGGGGGTACAATGAGCAGTTCTTC CASSSGVGGGYNEQFF
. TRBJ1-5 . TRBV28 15 TGTGCCAGCATGATTTGGGGTAACGGCAATCAGCCCCAGCATTTT CASMIWGNGNQPQHF
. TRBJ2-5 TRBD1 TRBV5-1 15 TGCGCCAGCAGCTTGGACAGGGGAACCCAAGAGACCCAGTACTTC CASSLDRGTQETQYF
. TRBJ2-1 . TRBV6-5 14 TGTGCCAGCAGTCCCCCGAGAGGGAGGAATGAGCAGTTCTTC CASSPPRGRNEQFF
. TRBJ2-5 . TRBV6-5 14 TGTGCCAGCAGCCAGAGGGACGGTCAAGAGACCCAGTACTTC CASSQRDGQETQYF
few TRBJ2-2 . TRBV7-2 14 TGTGCCAGCAGGGTAGGGGGGATCCTAACGGAGCTGTTTTTT CASRVGGILTELFF
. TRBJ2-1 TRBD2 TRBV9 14 TGTGCCAGCAGCGTTTCGGGAGGGTACAATGAGCAGTTCTTC CASSVSGGYNEQFF
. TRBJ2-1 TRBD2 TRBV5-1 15 TGCGCCAGCAGCTTGACGGGAGGGACCTACAATGAGCAGTTCTTC CASSLTGGTYNEQFF
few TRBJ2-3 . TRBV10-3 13 TGTGCCATCAGTGAGGGGGTAACAGATACGCAGTATTTT CAISEGVTDTQYF
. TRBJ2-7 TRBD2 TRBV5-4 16 TGTGCCAGCAGCCTAGGGGGGTCTAGCGGGAGGTACGAGCAGTACTTC CASSLGGSSGRYEQYF
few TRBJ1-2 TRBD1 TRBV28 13 TGTGCCACCACGACAGGGGCGAAATATGGCTACACCTTC CATTTGAKYGYTF
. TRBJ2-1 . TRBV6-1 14 TGTGCCAGCAGACCGGGCCCCGCGGACGATGAGCAGTTCTTC CASRPGPADDEQFF
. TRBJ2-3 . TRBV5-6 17 TGTGCCAGCAGCTTGGTACCGGACAGATTTAACACAGATACGCAGTATTTT CASSLVPDRFNTDTQYF
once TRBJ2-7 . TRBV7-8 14 TGTGCCAGCAGCTTAGGTGTGCAGGGCTACGAGCAGTACTTC CASSLGVQGYEQYF
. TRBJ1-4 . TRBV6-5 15 TGTGCCAGCAGTCCCCCCGGGGTGTCTTTTGAGGAACTGTTTTTT CASSPPGVSFEELFF
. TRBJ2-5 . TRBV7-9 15 TGTGCCAGCAGCGGACAGCTAGGGGGGCAAGAGACCCAGTACTTC CASSGQLGGQETQYF
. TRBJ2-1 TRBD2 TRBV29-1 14 TGCAGCGTCCCAGCGGGAGTTCCCTTAGGGGAGCAGTTCTTC CSVPAGVPLGEQFF
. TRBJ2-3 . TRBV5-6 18 TGTGCCAGCAGCTTCACAAGCGGGCTTAAAGGAAACACAGATACGCAGTATTTT CASSFTSGLKGNTDTQYF
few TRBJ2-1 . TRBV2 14 TGTGCCAGCATGAGGGGAAATTCCTACAATGAGCAGTTCTTC CASMRGNSYNEQFF
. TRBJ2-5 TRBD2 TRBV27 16 TGTGCCAGCAGACGAGGGACTAGCGGTCGGCAAGAGACCCAGTACTTC CASRRGTSGRQETQYF
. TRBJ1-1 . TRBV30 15 TGTGCCTGGAGTGAAGCGCAGGCCGGGGACACTGAAGCTTTCTTT CAWSEAQAGDTEAFF
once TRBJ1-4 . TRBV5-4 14 TGTGCCAGCAGCTTGGACCTGGAGAGCGAAAAACTGTTTTTT CASSLDLESEKLFF
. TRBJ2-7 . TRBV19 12 TGTGCCAGTAGTATGGTGGGTAACGAGCAGTACTTC CASSMVGNEQYF
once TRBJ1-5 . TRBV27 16 TGTGCCAGCATGCGGGCAGGGGTCAATAGCAATCAGCCCCAGCATTTT CASMRAGVNSNQPQHF
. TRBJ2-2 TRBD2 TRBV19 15 TGTGCCAGTACTAGCGGGCCCGCGAACACCGGGGAGCTGTTTTTT CASTSGPANTGELFF
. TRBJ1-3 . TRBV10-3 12 TGTGCCATCAGTGAGTTGGTAAACACCATATATTTT CAISELVNTIYF